Below are 10 T cell receptor beta chains sequenced from a single sample in a study of T cell clonotyping in hematopoietic cell transplantation. Assay used: immunoSEQ multiplex PCR; TCRdb lists only in-frame clones, some missing. The table lists 2,000 or so clones, around 91% of them singletons. The sequencing used PBMCs, collected at the time of graft-versus-host disease after allogeneic stem cell transplant. The receptors stem from a young adult male patient who had an allogeneic stem cell transplant from a related donor, so the T cells may come from the graft donor. Some clones in this sample may be carry-over from other donors' samples.

The rearrangement links TRBV11-3 to TRBJ2-7, with D perhaps matching TRBD1 (5 bases). The CDR3 length is 13 residues. Germline loops: CDR1 SGHNT, CDR2 YENEEA. Trimming shortened V by 1 base and J by 2 bases, and 6 bases separated the two germline ends. CDR3 coding DNA: TGTGCCAGCAGCTTAGGACAGACCTACGAGCAGTACTTC. This encodes CASSLGQTYEQYF.

V and J are TRBV30 and TRBJ2-3, with D possibly being TRBD1 (5 bases). The CDR3 loop spans 12 amino acids. V was pared by 5 bases and J by 3 bases, with 9 bases between. In germline, CDR1 is GTSNPN, CDR2 SVGIG (reference sequence). The CDR3 region has the DNA TGTGCCTGGGGGGCACCGACAGATACGCAGTATTTT. It codes for CAWGAPTDTQYF.

The V call is TRBV10-3, the J call TRBJ2-3, with TRBD2 matching over 7 bases. CDR1 and CDR2 from the germline V gene are ENHRY and SYGVKD. V lost 5 bases, J lost 3 bases, and 11 bases stayed unmatched. This CDR3 is built from 16 residues. DNA for the CDR3: TGTGCCATCAGTTCCATCGCGGCGGGAGCAACAGATACGCAGTATTTT. It yields the protein CAISSIAAGATDTQYF.

The chain combines TRBV29-1 with TRBJ1-1, with D maybe TRBD1 (5 bases). Germline V gene sequence: CDR1 SQVTM, CDR2 ANQGSEA. The length of the CDR3 is 14 residues. With 6 bases removed from V and 4 bases from J, the gap between germline ends came to 18 bases. CDR3 amino acids: CSVRPPQRGTEAFF. CDR3 in DNA: TGCAGCGTCCGTCCTCCACAGAGGGGCACTGAAGCTTTCTTT.

The chain links TRBV10-3 to TRBJ1-6; D call uncertain. V lost 9 bases to trimming and J lost 8 bases, with 14 bases between them. The CDR3 sequence is 13 residues long. Germline V lookup: CDR1 ENHRY, CDR2 SYGVKD. The CDR3 spells CAIRAGGDSPLHF. In DNA, the CDR3 is TGTGCCATTAGGGCCGGCGGGGATTCACCCCTCCACTTT.

The J gene is TRBJ2-2, the V gene TRBV6-6, with unresolved D. V lost 4 bases and J lost 1, with 10 bases in between. CDR1 and CDR2 (germline): MNHNY, SVGAGI (reference sequence). The CDR3 is 15 amino acids. The CDR3 nucleotides are TGTGCCAGCAGTTCGACCCCCCGGAACACCGGGGAGCTGTTTTTT. Residues: CASSSTPRNTGELFF.

The chain is built from TRBV6-5 and TRBJ2-1; 11 positions match TRBD1. Looked up from germline, CDR1 is MNHEY and CDR2 is SVGAGI. This CDR3 comprises 15 residues. The V gene end was trimmed by 8 bases and the J gene end by 7 bases; junction bases not matched to a gene: 10. The CDR3 DNA follows: TGTGCCAGCTCCCGAGTCGGGACAGGGGGGAATGAGCAGTTCTTC. As protein: CASSRVGTGGNEQFF.

The CDR3 DNA follows: TGCAGCGTGGCTACAGGGGCCTTCTCTGGCTACACCTTC. It codes for CSVATGAFSGYTF. The V gene is TRBV29-1, the J gene TRBJ1-2; 7 bases fit TRBD1. The length of the CDR3 is 13 residues. The junction had 11 bases not matched to a gene; V was cut back by 6 bases and J by 7 bases. Looked up from germline, CDR1 is SQVTM and CDR2 is ANQGSEA.

This chain uses TRBV7-2 with TRBJ2-3; 8 bases line up with TRBD2. From germline, CDR1 is SGHTA and CDR2 FQGNSA. The CDR3 consists of 17 residues. V was clipped by 2 bases and J by 3 bases; unmatched bases: 10. CDR3 region: CASSLNRGGGWTDTQYF. In DNA form, the CDR3 reads TGTGCCAGCAGCTTAAATAGGGGCGGGGGGTGGACAGATACGCAGTATTTT.

The rearrangement uses TRBV6-5 and TRBJ2-1; D is ambiguous. V dropped 0 bases and J dropped 9 bases, with 9 bases sitting between them. This CDR3 has 13 amino acids. Germline V CDR1 and CDR2: MNHEY, SVGAGI. DNA of the CDR3: TGTGCCAGCAGTTACTCGGCAACACTTGAGCAGTTCTTC. The encoded protein is CASSYSATLEQFF.